This TCR beta chain was identified in a study of cytomegalovirus exposure and HLA in healthy donors (dated 2017 in TCRdb). Study-wide context: According to a later analysis, the 120 or so validation repertoires were produced on the same platform as the 600 to 850 repertoires of the first cohort. The study aimed to test whether signatures of past pathogen exposure could be identified by cataloging public T cell receptors. A separate validation cohort of approximately 120 different subjects was used in addition to the roughly 720-subject first cohort. To predict cytomegalovirus infection status, the study combined high-throughput TCR immunosequencing, statistical association of individual TCRs with disease status, and machine learning. The research as a whole found: Across donors, most TCR sequences were observed very rarely, whereas some public TCRs were present in many individuals. A few of the identified cytomegalovirus-associated TCR beta chains were confirmed in vitro to be specific for cytomegalovirus antigens. The classifier was reported to diagnose cytomegalovirus status with high specificity and sensitivity in both the original cohort and the validation cohort. It was suggested by the authors that the approach could potentially be generalized to other disease states and immunological phenotypes. The validation cohort had no HLA typing available for a later analysis, so co-occurrence within that cohort was assessed over all 120 or so repertoires. A total of some 180 TCR beta chains were listed by the study as associated with cytomegalovirus. Of the cluster scores, around 95% were above 0 in a later analysis, which found that TCRs clustered in the first cohort also tended to co-occur in the 120 validation repertoires.

This clone was found once. Its antigen is not yet known. One base away there is no much larger clone; base qualities are not given. V and J lose 6 bases and 4 bases, and a span of 6 bases separates them. According to the germline V gene, CDR1 reads MNHNS and CDR2 reads SASEGT. The CDR3 measures 12 amino acids from cysteine to phenylalanine. CDR3 DNA only is kept here, 36 bases in frame from base 1. Separate from the approximately 670-subject first cohort, the validation cohort of 120 subjects was the group to which the donors belonged. The library was prepared using the immunoSEQ multiplex PCR assay. The source study handled its data this way. To diagnose cytomegalovirus status from the catalog of TCR beta chain sequences, a statistical classification framework was built. The table comes from immuneACCESS by way of TCRdb, which keeps in-frame sequences with V and J called. Part of the clones is missing from these tables; in studies checked, under half for an unresolved V gene and the rest for unknown reasons. D and trimming were read from the DNA, whereas the V and J calls and clone size are those reported in that table. This sample is represented by roughly 120,000 clones; roughly 93% of them were singletons. The top ten clones comprise around 1.2% of the sample.

Rearrangement joined TRBV6-1 to TRBJ1-4, with no reliable assignment of the D segment. This sequence originates from a young woman in good health and CMV-seronegative. The sequenced sample was PBMCs. For the CDR3, the sequence is CASRASNEKLFF. The DNA is as follows: TGTGCCAGCAGAGCTAGTAATGAAAAACTGTTTTTT.